This T cell receptor (beta chain) was identified in a study of OX40 agonist ivuxolimab in advanced cancers. Study context: The dose-escalation group included hepatocellular carcinoma, melanoma, renal cell carcinoma and head and neck cancer. General study findings and limits: Expanded clones were, on average, more numerous in CD8+ T cells than in CD4+.

A word on this clone: As yet, its antigen is unknown.

The germline gives CDR1 MNHEY, CDR2 SMNVEV (reference sequence). CDR3 size: 17 residues. V lost 3 bases and J 10 bases, leaving 22 bases between the germline ends. Data came from immunoSEQ multiplex PCR; TCRdb stores just in-frame clones and leaves some out. The sample shows 14,000 or so clones, approximately 93% of them seen only once. V usage is TRBV27 and J usage is TRBJ1-6; a possible D gene is TRBD1 (5 bases). The material sequenced was CD4+ or CD8+ T cells sorted from blood, taken in a trial of the OX40 agonist ivuxolimab. This clonotype was sampled from an adult with an advanced solid tumor such as melanoma, head and neck, liver or kidney cancer. The CDR3 bases are TGTGCCAGCAGTTTGGGCCGGGACTTCTTCACGGTCTCACCCCTCCACTTT. Translation gives CASSLGRDFFTVSPLHF.